Listed here are 13 T cell receptor beta chains from one sample, sequenced in a study of blood T cell repertoires in COVID-19. Clones were read by immunoSEQ multiplex PCR, and TCRdb kept only the in-frame ones, dropping some. This repertoire shows approximately 90,000 clones, 70% to 90% found once; its top ten account for approximately 8.9%. Input material: peripheral blood. These receptors were obtained from a man aged 50 to 60 with acute or convalescent COVID-19.

This clone was detected only once. V gene TRBV2 combines with J gene TRBJ1-4; unclear D gene. Trimming shortened V by 6 bases and J by 8 bases, and 10 bases separated the two germline ends. This CDR3 has 12 residues. Germline CDR1 SNHLY, CDR2 FYNNEI. CDR3 sequence: CASRITREKLFF. The CDR3 coding sequence is TGTGCCAGCAGGATAACCAGAGAAAAACTGTTTTTT.

The V call is TRBV27, the J call TRBJ2-3, with 7 bases identical to TRBD2. With 4 bases clipped from V and 1 base from J, the junction kept 5 bases outside the gene matches. This CDR3 spans 15 amino acids. CDR1 is MNHEY and CDR2 is SMNVEV in the germline V gene (reference sequence). The CDR3 here is CASSSWGGGTDTQYF. In nucleotides, the CDR3 is TGTGCCAGCAGTTCCTGGGGAGGGGGCACAGATACGCAGTATTTT.

The chain uses TRBV2 and TRBJ1-2; D is undetermined. V lost 3 bases and J lost 0, with 11 bases in between. Germline loops: CDR1 SNHLY, CDR2 FYNNEI. The CDR3 spans 15 residues. The CDR3 nucleotides are TGTGCCAGCAGTGACCAGGAAACCCCTAACTATGGCTACACCTTC. Its protein product is CASSDQETPNYGYTF. The full variable domain, completed using reference TRBV2 and TRBJ1-2, is EPEVTQTPSHQVTQMGQEVILRCVPISNHLYFYWYRQILGQKVEFLVSFYNNEISEKSEIFDDQFSVERPDGSNFTLKIRSTKLEDSAMYFCASSDQETPNYGYTFGSGTRLTVV.

The chain recombines TRBV2 with TRBJ2-3; possible D gene TRBD1, 6 bases. V was cut by 6 bases and J by 4 bases, with 14 bases left in between. The length of the CDR3 is 14 residues. CDR1 SNHLY and CDR2 FYNNEI come from the germline V gene. The CDR3 DNA follows: TGTGCCAGCAGGAGACAGGTCTCATCAGATACGCAGTATTTT. Encoded protein: CASRRQVSSDTQYF.

The chain recombines TRBV2 with TRBJ2-5, with TRBD1 as a possible D gene (6 bases). Germline CDR1 is SNHLY and CDR2 is FYNNEI. Trimming left V 8 bases short and J 0 bases short, with 10 bases between. CDR3 length equals 13 residues. CDR3 residues: CASSRDNQETQYF. Here the CDR3 DNA reads TGTGCCAGCTCACGGGACAACCAAGAGACCCAGTACTTC.

This chain uses TRBV18 with TRBJ1-1; 8 positions match TRBD1. V lost 3 bases, J lost 0 bases, and 3 bases stayed unmatched. The CDR3 consists of 15 residues. Germline-derived CDR1 and CDR2 are KGHSH and LQKENI. The DNA for the CDR3 is TGTGCCAGCTCACCCGGACAGGGAATGAACACTGAAGCTTTCTTT. It codes for CASSPGQGMNTEAFF.

CDR3 protein: CASSDAATNEKLFF. CDR3 in DNA: TGTGCCAGCAGTGACGCAGCAACTAATGAAAAACTGTTTTTT. The chain carries TRBV6-4 and TRBJ1-4; unclear D gene. Trimming left V 2 bases short and J 0 bases short, with 4 bases between. The CDR3 totals 14 residues. Germline values: CDR1 MRHNA, CDR2 SNTAGT.

This chain links TRBV18 with TRBJ1-2; D is possibly TRBD1 (5 bases). CDR1 and CDR2 from the germline V gene are KGHSH and LQKENI. The CDR3 consists of 15 residues. V was clipped by 5 bases and J by 4 bases, with 17 bases between them. The CDR3 DNA sequence: TGTGCCAGCTCATTCGACAGAAATTCGCCCTATGGCTACACCTTC. Protein: CASSFDRNSPYGYTF.

V gene TRBV28 combines with J gene TRBJ1-1; the D gene is possibly TRBD1 (5 bases). Per germline, CDR1 MDHEN and CDR2 SYDVKM. The V gene lost 7 bases and the J gene lost 2 bases, with 17 bases spanning the gap. This CDR3 has 15 amino acids. DNA of the CDR3: TGTGCCAGCACATCCGGGACTTTTATCAACACTGAAGCTTTCTTT. Translated: CASTSGTFINTEAFF.

V gene TRBV7-9 combines with J gene TRBJ2-5; 9 bases agree with TRBD1. J gave up 4 bases and V 4 bases, and 10 bases lay outside the gene matches. CDR1 SEHNR and CDR2 FQNEAQ come from the germline V gene (reference sequence). The CDR3 covers 16 residues. Written as DNA, the CDR3 is TGTGCCAGCAGCTCCACAGGGGGCGCGGTAGGAGAGACCCAGTACTTC. Translated, it gives CASSSTGGAVGETQYF.

V and J are TRBV5-1 and TRBJ2-3; 7 nucleotides match TRBD1. V dropped 4 bases and J dropped 4; count of bases not matched to a gene: 3. CDR1 is SGHRS and CDR2 is YFSETQ in the germline V gene. This CDR3 spans 13 amino acids. CDR3 residues: CASSGDRPDTQYF. The CDR3 DNA follows: TGCGCCAGCAGCGGGGACAGACCAGATACGCAGTATTTT.

The V gene is TRBV3-1 (or the pseudogene TRBV3-2), the J gene TRBJ1-4; a weak D match, TRBD1 (5 bases). There are 15 residues in the CDR3. V lost 2 bases to trimming and J lost 0 bases, with 7 bases between them. Germline CDR1 reads LGHDT; CDR2 reads YNNKEL (reference sequence). The CDR3: CASSQTTATNEKLFF. In DNA form, the CDR3 reads TGTGCCAGCAGCCAAACGACAGCAACTAATGAAAAACTGTTTTTT.

The V and J genes are TRBV6-4 and TRBJ2-2; D is unresolved. V lost 5 bases, J lost 1 base, and 8 bases lay in between. CDR1 and CDR2 from the germline V gene are MRHNA and SNTAGT. This CDR3 has 14 amino acids. The DNA for the CDR3 is TGTGCCAGCAGTCCCGAGCTGAACACCGGGGAGCTGTTTTTT. It codes for CASSPELNTGELFF.